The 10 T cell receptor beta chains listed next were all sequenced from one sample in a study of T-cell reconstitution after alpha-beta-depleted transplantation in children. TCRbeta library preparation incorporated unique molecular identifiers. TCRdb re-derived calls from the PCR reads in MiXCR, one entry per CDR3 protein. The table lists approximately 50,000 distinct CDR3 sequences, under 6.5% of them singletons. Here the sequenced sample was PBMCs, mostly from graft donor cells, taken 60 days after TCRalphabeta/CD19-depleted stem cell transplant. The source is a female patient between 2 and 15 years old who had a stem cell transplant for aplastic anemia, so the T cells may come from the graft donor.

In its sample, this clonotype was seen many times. CDR3 bases: TGCGCCAGCAGCTTCAGTGGAAGAAATGAGCAGTTCTTC. Translated, it gives CASSFSGRNEQFF. The chain is built from TRBV5-1 and TRBJ2-1, with unresolved D. V was pared by 2 bases and J by 7 bases, with 10 bases between. CDR3 length: 13 residues. Germline V gene lookup returns CDR1 SGHRS and CDR2 YFSETQ. The full variable domain, with the rest looked up from reference TRBV5-1 and TRBJ2-1, is KAGVTQTPRYLIKTRGQQVTLSCSPISGHRSVSWYQQTPGQGLQFLFEYFSETQRNKGNFPGRFSGRQFSNSRSEMNVSTLELGDSALYLCASSFSGRNEQFFGPGTRLTVL.

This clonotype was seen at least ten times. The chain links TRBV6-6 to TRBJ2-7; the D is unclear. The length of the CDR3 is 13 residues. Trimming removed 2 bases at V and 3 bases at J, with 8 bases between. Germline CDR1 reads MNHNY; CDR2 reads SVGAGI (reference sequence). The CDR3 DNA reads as TGTGCCAGCAGTTACGTTATCAACTACGAGCAGTACTTC. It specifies CASSYVINYEQYF.

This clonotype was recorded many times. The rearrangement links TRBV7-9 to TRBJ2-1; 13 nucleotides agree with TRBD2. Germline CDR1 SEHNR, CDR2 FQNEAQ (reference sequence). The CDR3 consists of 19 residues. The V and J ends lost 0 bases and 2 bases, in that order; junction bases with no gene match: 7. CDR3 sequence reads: CASSLAGTSGTRPYNEQFF. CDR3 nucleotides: TGTGCCAGCAGCTTAGCCGGGACTAGCGGGACGAGGCCCTACAATGAGCAGTTCTTC.

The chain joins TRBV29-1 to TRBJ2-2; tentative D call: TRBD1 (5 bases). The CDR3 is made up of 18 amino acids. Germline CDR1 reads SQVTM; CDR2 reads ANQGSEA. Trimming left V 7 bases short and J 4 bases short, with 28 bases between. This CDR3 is CSDPLELQGPHITGELFF. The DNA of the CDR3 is TGCAGCGACCCTCTCGAGCTTCAGGGCCCCCATATCACCGGGGAGCTGTTTTTT.

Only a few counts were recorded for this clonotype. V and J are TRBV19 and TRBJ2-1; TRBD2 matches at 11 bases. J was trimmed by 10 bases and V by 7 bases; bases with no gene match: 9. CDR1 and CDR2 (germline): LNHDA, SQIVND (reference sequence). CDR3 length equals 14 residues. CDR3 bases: TGTGCCAGTAAGCTACTAGCGGGGGAGCGGGAGCAGTTCTTC. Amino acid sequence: CASKLLAGEREQFF.

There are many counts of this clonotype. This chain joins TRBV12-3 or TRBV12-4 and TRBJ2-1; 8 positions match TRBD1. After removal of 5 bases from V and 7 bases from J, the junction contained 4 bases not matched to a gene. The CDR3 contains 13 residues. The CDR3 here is CASSRQGTNEQFF. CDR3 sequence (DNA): TGTGCCAGCAGTCGACAGGGGACAAATGAGCAGTTCTTC.

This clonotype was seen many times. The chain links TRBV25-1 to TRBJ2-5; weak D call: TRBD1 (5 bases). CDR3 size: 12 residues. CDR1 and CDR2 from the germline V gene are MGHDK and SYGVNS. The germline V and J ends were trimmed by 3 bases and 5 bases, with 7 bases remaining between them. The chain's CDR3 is CASSETEETQYF. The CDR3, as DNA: TGTGCCAGCAGTGAGACAGAGGAGACCCAGTACTTC.

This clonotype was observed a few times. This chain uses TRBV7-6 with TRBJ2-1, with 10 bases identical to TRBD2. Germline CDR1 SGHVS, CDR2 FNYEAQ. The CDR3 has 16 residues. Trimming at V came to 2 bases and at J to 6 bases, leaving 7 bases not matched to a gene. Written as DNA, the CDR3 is TGTGCCAGCAGCTTATCCCGAGCGGGGGGGCCCAATGAGCAGTTCTTC. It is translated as CASSLSRAGGPNEQFF.

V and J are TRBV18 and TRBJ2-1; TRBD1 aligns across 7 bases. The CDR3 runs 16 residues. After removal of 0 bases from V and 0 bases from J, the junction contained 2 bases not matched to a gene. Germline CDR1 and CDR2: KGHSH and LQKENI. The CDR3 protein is CASSPPRGSSYNEQFF. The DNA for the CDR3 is TGTGCCAGCTCACCACCCAGGGGGAGCTCCTACAATGAGCAGTTCTTC.

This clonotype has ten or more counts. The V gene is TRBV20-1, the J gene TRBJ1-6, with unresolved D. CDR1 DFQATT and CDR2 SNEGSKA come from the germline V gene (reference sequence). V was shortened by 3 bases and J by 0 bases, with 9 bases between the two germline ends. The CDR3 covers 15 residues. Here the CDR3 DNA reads TGCAGTGCTAGGGACCAGCGCTCCTATAATTCACCCCTCCACTTT. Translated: CSARDQRSYNSPLHF.